This paragraph covers one T cell receptor beta chain sequence. Antigen: not known. TCRdb processed the reads anew with MiXCR; each CDR3 protein has one entry. The sample carries about 890,000 distinct CDR3 sequences, about 33% recorded once. The data were taken from a study of T cell repertoires in cytomegalovirus infection. Study background: Well-studied HLA-B-restricted epitopes and recently identified HLA-C-restricted epitopes of CMV were both used in the study. From public TCR beta signatures came an indication of both CMV infection and matching HLA type. Study-level points and caveats: In two of eight donors, the top clonotype was HLA-C-restricted CMV-specific. Accumulated public TCR beta family frequency recognized individuals carrying CMV together with the relevant HLA.

Germline loops: CDR1 SEHNR, CDR2 FQNEAQ (reference sequence). Trimming removed 1 base from V and 5 bases from J; junction bases left unmatched: 9. This CDR3 region has 16 residues. The origin of this receptor is a human donor in good health (CMV status not recorded). Some clones in this sample may be carry-over from other donors' samples. The rearrangement links TRBV7-9 to TRBJ2-5; 8 bases fit TRBD1. Sequenced material: cultured CD8+ T cells from PBMCs, taken from culture after CMV antigen stimulation. CDR3 sequence (DNA): TGTGCCAGCAGCTTAGATCGGACAGGGTCTAGGGAGACCCAGTACTTC. It encodes CASSLDRTGSRETQYF. Together with reference TRBV7-9 and TRBJ2-5, the CDR3 gives the full variable domain: DTGVSQNPRHKITKRGQNVTFRCDPISEHNRLYWYRQTLGQGPEFLTYFQNEAQLEKSRLLSDRFSAERPKGSFSTLEIQRTEQGDSAMYLCASSLDRTGSRETQYFGPGTRLLVL.